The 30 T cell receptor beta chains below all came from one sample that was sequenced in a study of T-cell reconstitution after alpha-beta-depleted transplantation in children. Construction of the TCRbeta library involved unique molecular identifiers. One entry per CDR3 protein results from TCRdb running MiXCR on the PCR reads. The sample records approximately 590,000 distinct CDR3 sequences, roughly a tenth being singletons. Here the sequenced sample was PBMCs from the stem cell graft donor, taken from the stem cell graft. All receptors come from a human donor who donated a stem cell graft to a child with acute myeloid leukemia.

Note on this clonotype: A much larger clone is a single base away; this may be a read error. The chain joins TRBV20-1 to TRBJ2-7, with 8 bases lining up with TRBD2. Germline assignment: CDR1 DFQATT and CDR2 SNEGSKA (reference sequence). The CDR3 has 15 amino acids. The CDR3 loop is CCARDLAGGGWEQYF. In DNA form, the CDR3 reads TGCTGTGCTAGAGATCTGGCGGGGGGTGGATGGGAGCAGTACTTC.

CDR3 nucleotides: TGCAGCGCCAAAGGGACTTCACGGAGCGGCGAGCAGTACTTC. This gives the protein CSAKGTSRSGEQYF. This chain uses TRBV29-1 with TRBJ2-7; possible D gene TRBD2, 6 bases. Trimming left V 7 bases short and J 6 bases short, with 22 bases between. Looked up from germline, CDR1 is SQVTM and CDR2 is ANQGSEA. The CDR3 contains 14 residues.

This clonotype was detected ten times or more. This CDR3 reads CASSLFPGTGGGEQYF. Here the CDR3 DNA reads TGTGCCAGCAGTTTGTTCCCCGGGACTGGAGGAGGTGAGCAGTACTTC. The V gene is TRBV6-2 or TRBV6-3, the J gene TRBJ2-7; possible D gene TRBD2, 6 bases. The CDR3 loop spans 16 amino acids. Germline V CDR1 and CDR2: MNHEY, SVGEGT. Trimming cost V 4 bases and J 7 bases, with 23 bases left between them.

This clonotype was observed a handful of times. The CDR3 region is CSARPFPRTSGNLRAGELFF. CDR3 DNA sequence: TGCAGTGCTAGACCTTTTCCCCGGACTAGCGGAAACCTCCGGGCCGGGGAGCTGTTTTTT. This chain connects TRBV20-1 to TRBJ2-2, with TRBD2 matching 10 bases. Germline-derived CDR1 and CDR2 are DFQATT and SNEGSKA (reference sequence). Losses at the gene ends were 2 bases for V and 6 bases for J; bases not matched to a gene: 21. The CDR3 loop spans 20 amino acids.

CDR3 coding DNA: TGCGCCAGCAGCCAAGATAGGGGCGGGAGTAAAAACGGGGAGCTGTTTTTT. Amino acids: CASSQDRGGSKNGELFF. The J gene is TRBJ2-2, the V gene TRBV4-1, with 7 positions matching TRBD2. The junction had 11 bases not matched to a gene; V was cut back by 0 bases and J by 7 bases. The germline CDR1 and CDR2 sequences are MGHRA and YSYEKL. The CDR3 has 17 residues.

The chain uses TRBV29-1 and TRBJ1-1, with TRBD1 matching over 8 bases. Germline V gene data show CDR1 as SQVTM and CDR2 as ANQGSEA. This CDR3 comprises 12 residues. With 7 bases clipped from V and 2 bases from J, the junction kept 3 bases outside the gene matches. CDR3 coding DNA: TGCAGCGCCGACAGGGGAAACACTGAAGCTTTCTTT. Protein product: CSADRGNTEAFF.

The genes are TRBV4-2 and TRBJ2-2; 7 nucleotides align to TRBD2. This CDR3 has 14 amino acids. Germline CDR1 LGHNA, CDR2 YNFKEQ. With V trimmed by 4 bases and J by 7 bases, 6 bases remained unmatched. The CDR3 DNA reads TGTGCCAGCAGCCGAGCGGGAACGGACGGGGAGCTGTTTTTT. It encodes CASSRAGTDGELFF.

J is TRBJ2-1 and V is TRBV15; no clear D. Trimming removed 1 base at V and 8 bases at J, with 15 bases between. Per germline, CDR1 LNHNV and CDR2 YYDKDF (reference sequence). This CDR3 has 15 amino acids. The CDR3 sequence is CATSRVGNPTYEQFF. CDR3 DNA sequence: TGTGCCACCAGCAGAGTCGGAAACCCTACTTATGAGCAGTTCTTC.

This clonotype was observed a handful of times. The CDR3: CASSSGTSGSVHEQYF. DNA of the CDR3: TGTGCCAGCAGTTCAGGGACTAGCGGGAGTGTCCACGAGCAGTACTTC. The chain couples TRBV27 to TRBJ2-7; 14 bases align to TRBD2. The germline V gene has CDR1 MNHEY and CDR2 SMNVEV (reference sequence). This CDR3 is built from 16 residues. V shed 4 bases, J shed 5 bases, and the junction held 7 bases outside the gene matches.

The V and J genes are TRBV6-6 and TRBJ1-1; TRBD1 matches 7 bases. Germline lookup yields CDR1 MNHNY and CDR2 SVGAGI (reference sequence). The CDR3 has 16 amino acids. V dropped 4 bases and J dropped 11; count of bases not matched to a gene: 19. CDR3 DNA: TGTGCCAGCAGTTCTAGAAATGGAATGGGACAGCGGCGGGCTTTCTTT. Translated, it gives CASSSRNGMGQRRAFF.

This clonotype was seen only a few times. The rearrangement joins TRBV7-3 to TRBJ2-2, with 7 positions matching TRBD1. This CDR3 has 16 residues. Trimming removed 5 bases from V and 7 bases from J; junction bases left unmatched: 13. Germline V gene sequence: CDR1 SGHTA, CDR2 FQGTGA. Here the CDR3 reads CASSTSPTGWHGELFF. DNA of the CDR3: TGTGCCAGCAGCACCTCCCCGACAGGGTGGCACGGGGAGCTGTTTTTT.

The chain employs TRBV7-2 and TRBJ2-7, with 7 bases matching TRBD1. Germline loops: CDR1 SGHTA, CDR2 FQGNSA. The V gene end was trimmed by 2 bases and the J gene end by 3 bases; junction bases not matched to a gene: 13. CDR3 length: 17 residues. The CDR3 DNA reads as TGTGCCAGCAGCTTACTACTCCGGCAGACAGGGAACTACGAGCAGTACTTC. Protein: CASSLLLRQTGNYEQYF.

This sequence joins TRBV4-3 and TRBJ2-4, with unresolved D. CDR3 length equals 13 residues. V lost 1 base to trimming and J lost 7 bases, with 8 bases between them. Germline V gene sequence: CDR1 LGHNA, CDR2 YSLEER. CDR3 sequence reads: CASSQVAGNIQYF. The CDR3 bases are TGCGCCAGCAGCCAAGTGGCCGGGAACATTCAGTACTTC.

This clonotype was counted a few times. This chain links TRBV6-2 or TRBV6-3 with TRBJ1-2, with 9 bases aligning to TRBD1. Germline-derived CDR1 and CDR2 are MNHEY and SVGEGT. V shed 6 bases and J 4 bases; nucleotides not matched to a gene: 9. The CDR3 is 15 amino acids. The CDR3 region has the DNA TGTGCCAGCAGGGGAACAGGGGGCCGAACCTATGGCTACACCTTC. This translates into CASRGTGGRTYGYTF.

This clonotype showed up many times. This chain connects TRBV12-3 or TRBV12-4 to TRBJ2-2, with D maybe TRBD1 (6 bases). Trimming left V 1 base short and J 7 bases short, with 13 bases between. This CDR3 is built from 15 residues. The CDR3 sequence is CASSLEGEGVGELFF. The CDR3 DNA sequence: TGTGCCAGCAGTTTAGAGGGGGAAGGTGTCGGGGAGCTGTTTTTT.

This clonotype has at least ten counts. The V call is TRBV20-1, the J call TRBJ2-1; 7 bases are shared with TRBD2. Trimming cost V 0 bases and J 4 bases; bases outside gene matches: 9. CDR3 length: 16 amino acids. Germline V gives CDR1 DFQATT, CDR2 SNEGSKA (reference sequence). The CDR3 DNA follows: TGCAGTGCTAGAGATAATCCCGGGAGGTCGTACAATGAGCAGTTCTTC. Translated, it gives CSARDNPGRSYNEQFF.

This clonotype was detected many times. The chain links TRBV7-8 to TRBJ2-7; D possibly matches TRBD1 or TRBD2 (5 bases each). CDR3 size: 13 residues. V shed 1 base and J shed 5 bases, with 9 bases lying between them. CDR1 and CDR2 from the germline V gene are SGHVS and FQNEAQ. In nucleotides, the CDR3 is TGTGCCAGCAGCTTAGGGCAGGGACACGAGCAGTACTTC. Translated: CASSLGQGHEQYF.

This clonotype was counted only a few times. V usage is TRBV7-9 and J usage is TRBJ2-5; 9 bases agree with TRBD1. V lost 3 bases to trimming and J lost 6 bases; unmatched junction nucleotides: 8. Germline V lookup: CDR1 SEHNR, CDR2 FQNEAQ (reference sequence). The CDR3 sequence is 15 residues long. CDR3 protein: CASSFWDRASQTQYF. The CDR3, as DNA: TGTGCCAGCAGCTTTTGGGACAGGGCATCGCAGACCCAGTACTTC.

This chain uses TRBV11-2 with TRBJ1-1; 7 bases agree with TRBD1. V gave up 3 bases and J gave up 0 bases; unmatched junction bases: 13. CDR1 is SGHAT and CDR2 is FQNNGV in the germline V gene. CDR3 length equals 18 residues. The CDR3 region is CASSFNSQGRGMNTEAFF. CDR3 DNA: TGTGCCAGCAGCTTTAATTCACAGGGGCGGGGAATGAACACTGAAGCTTTCTTT.

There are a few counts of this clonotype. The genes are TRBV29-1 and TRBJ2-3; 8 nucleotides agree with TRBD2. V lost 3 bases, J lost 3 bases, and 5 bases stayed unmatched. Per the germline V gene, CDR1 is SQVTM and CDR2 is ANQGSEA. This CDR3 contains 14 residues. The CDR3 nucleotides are TGCAGCGTTGATCATAGCGGGAAAACAGATACGCAGTATTTT. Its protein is CSVDHSGKTDTQYF.

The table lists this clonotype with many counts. The DNA of the CDR3 is TGTGCCAGCAGCCGTCAGGGGGTGGACACTGAAGCTTTCTTT. This translates into CASSRQGVDTEAFF. This chain uses TRBV3-1 with TRBJ1-1; TRBD1 agrees at 7 bases. V lost 4 bases to trimming and J lost 3 bases; unmatched junction nucleotides: 5. The V gene's germline CDR1 is LGHDT and CDR2 YNNKEL (reference sequence). The CDR3 runs to 14 residues.

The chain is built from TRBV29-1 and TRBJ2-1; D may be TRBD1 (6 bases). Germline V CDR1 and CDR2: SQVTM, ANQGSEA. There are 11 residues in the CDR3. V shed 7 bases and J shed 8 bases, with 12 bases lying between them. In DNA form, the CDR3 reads TGCAGCGGGGGGCCCCCCCATGAGCAGTTCTTC. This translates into CSGGPPHEQFF.

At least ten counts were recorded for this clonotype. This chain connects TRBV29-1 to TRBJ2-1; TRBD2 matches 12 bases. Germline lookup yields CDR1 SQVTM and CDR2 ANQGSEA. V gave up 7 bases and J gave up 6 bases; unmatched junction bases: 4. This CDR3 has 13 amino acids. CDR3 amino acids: CSARTSGTNEQFF. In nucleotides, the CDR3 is TGCAGCGCAAGGACTAGCGGGACCAATGAGCAGTTCTTC.

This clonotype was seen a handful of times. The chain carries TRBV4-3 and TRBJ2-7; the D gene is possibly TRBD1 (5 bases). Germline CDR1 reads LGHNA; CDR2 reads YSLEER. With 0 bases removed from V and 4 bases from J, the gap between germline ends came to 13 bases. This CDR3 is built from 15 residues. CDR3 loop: CASSQERGLGYEQYF. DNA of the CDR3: TGCGCCAGCAGCCAAGAAAGGGGCCTCGGATACGAGCAGTACTTC.

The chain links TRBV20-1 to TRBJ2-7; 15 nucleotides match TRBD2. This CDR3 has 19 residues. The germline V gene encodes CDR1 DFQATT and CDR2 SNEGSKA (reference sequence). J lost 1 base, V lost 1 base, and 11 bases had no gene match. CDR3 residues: CSARVIKGLAGGLSYEQYF. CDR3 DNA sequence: TGCAGTGCTAGAGTAATCAAGGGACTAGCGGGAGGTTTATCCTACGAGCAGTACTTC.

CDR3: CASTIREAISYNEQFF. The CDR3 nucleotides are TGTGCCAGCACTATTAGGGAGGCAATCTCCTACAATGAGCAGTTCTTC. The J gene is TRBJ2-1, the V gene TRBV21-1; the table names TRBD2, a call not compared with the DNA. TRBV21-1 is an annotated pseudogene. The CDR3 spans 16 residues.

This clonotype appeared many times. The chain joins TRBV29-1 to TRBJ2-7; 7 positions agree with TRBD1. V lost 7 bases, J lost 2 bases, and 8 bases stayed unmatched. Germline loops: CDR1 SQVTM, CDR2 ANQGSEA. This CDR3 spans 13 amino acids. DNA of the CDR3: TGCAGCGCCAGGACAGGTTTCCCCTACGAGCAGTACTTC. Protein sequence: CSARTGFPYEQYF.

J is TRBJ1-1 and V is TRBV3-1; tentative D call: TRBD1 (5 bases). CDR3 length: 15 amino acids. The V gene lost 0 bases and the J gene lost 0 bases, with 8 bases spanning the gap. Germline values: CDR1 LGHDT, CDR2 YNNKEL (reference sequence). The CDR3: CASSQDGRVNTEAFF. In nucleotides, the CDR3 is TGTGCCAGCAGCCAAGATGGCAGGGTGAACACTGAAGCTTTCTTT.

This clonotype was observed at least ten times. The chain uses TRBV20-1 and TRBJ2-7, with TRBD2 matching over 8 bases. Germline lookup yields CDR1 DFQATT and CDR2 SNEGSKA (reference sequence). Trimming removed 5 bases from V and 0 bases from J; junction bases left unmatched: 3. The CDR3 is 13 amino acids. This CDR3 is CSARGLDSYEQYF. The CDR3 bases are TGCAGTGCTCGGGGACTAGACTCCTACGAGCAGTACTTC.

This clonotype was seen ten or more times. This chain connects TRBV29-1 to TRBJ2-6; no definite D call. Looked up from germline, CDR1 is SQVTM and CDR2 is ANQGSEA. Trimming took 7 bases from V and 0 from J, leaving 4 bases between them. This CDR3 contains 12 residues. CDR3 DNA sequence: TGCAGCGGATTCTCTGGGGCCAACGTCCTGACTTTC. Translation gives CSGFSGANVLTF.